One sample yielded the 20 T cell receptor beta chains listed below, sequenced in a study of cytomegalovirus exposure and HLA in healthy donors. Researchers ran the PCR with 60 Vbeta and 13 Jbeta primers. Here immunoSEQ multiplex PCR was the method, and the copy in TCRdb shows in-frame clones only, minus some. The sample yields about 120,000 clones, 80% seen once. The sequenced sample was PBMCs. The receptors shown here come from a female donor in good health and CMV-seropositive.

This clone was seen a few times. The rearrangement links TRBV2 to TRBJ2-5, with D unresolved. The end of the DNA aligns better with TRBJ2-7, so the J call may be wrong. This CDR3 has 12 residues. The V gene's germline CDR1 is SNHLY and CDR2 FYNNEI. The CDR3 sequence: CASTRSIYEQYF. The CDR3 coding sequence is TGTGCCAGCACCCGTTCGATCTACGAGCAGTACTTC.

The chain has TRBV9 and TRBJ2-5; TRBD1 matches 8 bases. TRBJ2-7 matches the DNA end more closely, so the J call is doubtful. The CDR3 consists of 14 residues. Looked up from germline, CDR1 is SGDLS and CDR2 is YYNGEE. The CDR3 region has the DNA TGTGCCAGCAGCCCCGTGCAGGGGGCTGCCGAGCAGTACTTC. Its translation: CASSPVQGAAEQYF.

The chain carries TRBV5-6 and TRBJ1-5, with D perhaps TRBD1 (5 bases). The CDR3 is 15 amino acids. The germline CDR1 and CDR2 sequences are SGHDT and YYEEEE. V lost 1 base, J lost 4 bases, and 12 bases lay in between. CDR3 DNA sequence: TGTGCCAGCAGCTTGTTAGGGGTTGTTAATCAGCCCCAGCATTTT. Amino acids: CASSLLGVVNQPQHF.

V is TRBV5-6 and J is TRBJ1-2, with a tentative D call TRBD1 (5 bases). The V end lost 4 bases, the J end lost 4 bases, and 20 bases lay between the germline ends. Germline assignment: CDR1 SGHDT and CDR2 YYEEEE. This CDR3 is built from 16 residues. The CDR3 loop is CASSLSGTAKPYGYTF. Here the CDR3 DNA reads TGTGCCAGCAGCCTCAGTGGGACTGCTAAACCCTATGGCTACACCTTC.

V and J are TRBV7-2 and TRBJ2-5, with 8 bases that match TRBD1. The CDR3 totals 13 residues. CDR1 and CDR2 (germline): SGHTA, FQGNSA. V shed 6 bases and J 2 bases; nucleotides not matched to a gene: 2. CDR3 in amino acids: CASRHRGQETQYF. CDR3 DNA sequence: TGTGCCAGCAGACACAGGGGGCAAGAGACCCAGTACTTC.

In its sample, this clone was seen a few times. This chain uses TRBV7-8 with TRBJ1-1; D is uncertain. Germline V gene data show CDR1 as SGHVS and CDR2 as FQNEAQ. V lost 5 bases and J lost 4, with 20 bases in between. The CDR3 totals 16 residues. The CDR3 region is CASSPSPSSWSTEAFF. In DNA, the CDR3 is TGTGCCAGCAGCCCTAGCCCCTCCAGTTGGTCCACTGAAGCTTTCTTT.

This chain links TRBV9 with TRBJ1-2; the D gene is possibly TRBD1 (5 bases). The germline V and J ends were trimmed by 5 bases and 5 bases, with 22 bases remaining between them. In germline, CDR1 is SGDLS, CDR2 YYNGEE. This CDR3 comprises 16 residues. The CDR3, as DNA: TGTGCCAGCAGGGGAGAGGGGCGGGGACCTCGGTATGGCTACACCTTC. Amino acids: CASRGEGRGPRYGYTF.

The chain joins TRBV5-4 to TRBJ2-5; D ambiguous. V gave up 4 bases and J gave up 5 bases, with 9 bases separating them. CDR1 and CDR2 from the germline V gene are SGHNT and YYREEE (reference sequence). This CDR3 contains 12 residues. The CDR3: CASSRGLETQYF. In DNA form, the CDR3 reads TGTGCCAGCAGCCGCGGCTTGGAGACCCAGTACTTC.

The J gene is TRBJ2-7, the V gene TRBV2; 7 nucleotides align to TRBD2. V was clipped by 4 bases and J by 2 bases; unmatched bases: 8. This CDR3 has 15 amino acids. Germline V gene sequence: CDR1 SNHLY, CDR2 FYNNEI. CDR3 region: CASSAQRGFPYEQYF. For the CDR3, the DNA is TGTGCCAGCAGTGCACAGCGGGGCTTCCCCTACGAGCAGTACTTC.

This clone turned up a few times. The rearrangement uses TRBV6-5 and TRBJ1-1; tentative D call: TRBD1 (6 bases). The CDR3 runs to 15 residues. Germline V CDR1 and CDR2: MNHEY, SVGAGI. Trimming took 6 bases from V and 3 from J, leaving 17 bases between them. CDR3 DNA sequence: TGTGCCAGCAGGGGGGCAGGGTCCGTGGACACTGAAGCTTTCTTT. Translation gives CASRGAGSVDTEAFF.

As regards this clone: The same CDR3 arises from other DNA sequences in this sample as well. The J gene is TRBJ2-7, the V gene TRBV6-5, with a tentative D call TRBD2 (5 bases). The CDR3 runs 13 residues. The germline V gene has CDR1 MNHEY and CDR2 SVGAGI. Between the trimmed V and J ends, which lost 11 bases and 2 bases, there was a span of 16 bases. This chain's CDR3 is CASRSPGTYEQYF. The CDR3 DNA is TGTGCCTCCCGCTCCCCGGGAACCTACGAGCAGTACTTC.

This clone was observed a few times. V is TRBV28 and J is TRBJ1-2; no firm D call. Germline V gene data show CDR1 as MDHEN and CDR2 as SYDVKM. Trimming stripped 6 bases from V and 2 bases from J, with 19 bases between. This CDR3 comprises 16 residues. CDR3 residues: CASRTPGGELNYGYTF. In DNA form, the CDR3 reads TGTGCCAGCAGGACGCCCGGCGGGGAATTAAACTATGGCTACACCTTC.

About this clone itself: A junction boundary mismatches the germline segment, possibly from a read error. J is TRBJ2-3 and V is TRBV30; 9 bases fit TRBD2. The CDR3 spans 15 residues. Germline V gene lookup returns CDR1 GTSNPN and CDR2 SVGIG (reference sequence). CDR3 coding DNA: TGTGCCTGGAGTAATACCGGGACTAGCAAAGATACGCAGTATTTT. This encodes CAWSNTGTSKDTQYF.

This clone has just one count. CDR3 bases: TGTGCCAGCAGCTTTGGACCGGGACTTGTACAAGAGACCCAGTACTTC. It translates to CASSFGPGLVQETQYF. The V gene is TRBV7-8, the J gene TRBJ2-5; D perhaps matches TRBD2 (6 bases). This CDR3 contains 16 residues. Trimming pared 3 bases from V and 2 bases from J, leaving 16 bases between. Germline CDR1 reads SGHVS; CDR2 reads FQNEAQ.

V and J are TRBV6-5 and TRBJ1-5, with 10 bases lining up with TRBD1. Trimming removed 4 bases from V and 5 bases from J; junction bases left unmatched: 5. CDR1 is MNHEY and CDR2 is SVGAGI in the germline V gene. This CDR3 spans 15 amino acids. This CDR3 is CASSLSGTGDQPQHF. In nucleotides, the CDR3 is TGTGCCAGCAGTTTATCTGGGACAGGGGATCAGCCCCAGCATTTT.

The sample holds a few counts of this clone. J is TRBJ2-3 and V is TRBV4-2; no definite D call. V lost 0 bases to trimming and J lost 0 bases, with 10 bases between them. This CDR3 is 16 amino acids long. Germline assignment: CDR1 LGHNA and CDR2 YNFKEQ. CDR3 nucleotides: TGTGCCAGCAGCCAAGATCCCGGCAGGAGCACAGATACGCAGTATTTT. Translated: CASSQDPGRSTDTQYF.

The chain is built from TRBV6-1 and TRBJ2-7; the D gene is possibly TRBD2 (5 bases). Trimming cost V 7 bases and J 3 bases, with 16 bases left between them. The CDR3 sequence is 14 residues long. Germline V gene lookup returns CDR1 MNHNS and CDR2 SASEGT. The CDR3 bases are TGTGCCAGCAACCCTCAGGCGGGCTTCTACGAGCAGTACTTC. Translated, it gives CASNPQAGFYEQYF.

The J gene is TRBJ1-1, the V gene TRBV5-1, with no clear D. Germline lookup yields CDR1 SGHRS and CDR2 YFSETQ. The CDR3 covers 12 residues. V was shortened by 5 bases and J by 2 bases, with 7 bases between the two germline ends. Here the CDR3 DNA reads TGCGCCAGCAGTGAGATCAACACTGAAGCTTTCTTT. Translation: CASSEINTEAFF. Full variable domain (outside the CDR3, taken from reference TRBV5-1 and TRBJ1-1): KAGVTQTPRYLIKTRGQQVTLSCSPISGHRSVSWYQQTPGQGLQFLFEYFSETQRNKGNFPGRFSGRQFSNSRSEMNVSTLELGDSALYLCASSEINTEAFFGQGTRLTVV.

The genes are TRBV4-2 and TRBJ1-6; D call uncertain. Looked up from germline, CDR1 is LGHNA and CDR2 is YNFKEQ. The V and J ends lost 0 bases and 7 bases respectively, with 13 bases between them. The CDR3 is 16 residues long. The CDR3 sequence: CASSQEAGAGNSPLHF. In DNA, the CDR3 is TGTGCCAGCAGCCAAGAAGCGGGTGCGGGCAATTCACCCCTCCACTTT.

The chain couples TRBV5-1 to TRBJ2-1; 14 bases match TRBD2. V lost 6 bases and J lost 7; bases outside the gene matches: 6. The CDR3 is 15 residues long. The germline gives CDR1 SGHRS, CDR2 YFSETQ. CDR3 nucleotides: TGCGCCAGCAACGGACTAGCGGGGGGATTGAATGAGCAGTTCTTC. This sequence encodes CASNGLAGGLNEQFF. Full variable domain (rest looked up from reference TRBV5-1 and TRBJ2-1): KAGVTQTPRYLIKTRGQQVTLSCSPISGHRSVSWYQQTPGQGLQFLFEYFSETQRNKGNFPGRFSGRQFSNSRSEMNVSTLELGDSALYLCASNGLAGGLNEQFFGPGTRLTVL.